These 24 T cell receptor beta chains originate from one sample sequenced in a study of T cell repertoires in ileal Crohn's disease. TCRdb keeps only in-frame clones here, not all; method: immunoSEQ multiplex PCR. The sample consists of roughly 6,000 clones, about 76% of them appearing once. The specimen was ileal tissue. All receptors come from an adult with Crohn's disease.

The chain carries TRBV7-9 and TRBJ2-3; TRBD2 aligns across 10 bases. V gave up 5 bases and J gave up 3 bases; unmatched junction bases: 5. The germline gives CDR1 SEHNR, CDR2 FQNEAQ (reference sequence). The CDR3 extends over 15 amino acids. DNA for the CDR3: TGTGCCAGCAGCGCTAGCGGGAGCCCGACAGATACGCAGTATTTT. It yields the protein CASSASGSPTDTQYF.

This clone was found a few times. The chain is built from TRBV6-1 and TRBJ2-1, with TRBD1 matching 8 bases. The V segment lost 7 bases and the J segment 6 bases; nucleotides outside the gene matches: 11. Germline V gives CDR1 MNHNS, CDR2 SASEGT. The length of the CDR3 is 15 residues. The CDR3 protein is CASTTTGEVRNEQFF. The CDR3 nucleotides read TGTGCCAGCACCACGACAGGGGAAGTTCGCAATGAGCAGTTCTTC.

This clone was recorded only once. The CDR3 protein is CASSAGQNYEQYF. Here the CDR3 DNA reads TGTGCCAGCAGCGCGGGACAGAATTACGAGCAGTACTTC. The chain has TRBV9 and TRBJ2-7; 7 bases map to TRBD1. V trimming: 3 bases; J trimming: 4 bases; junction bases outside the gene matches: 4. This CDR3 has 13 residues. Germline lookup yields CDR1 SGDLS and CDR2 YYNGEE.

This chain uses TRBV6-1 with TRBJ1-2; TRBD1 aligns across 8 bases. J was trimmed by 3 bases and V by 3 bases; bases with no gene match: 3. CDR3 length: 14 amino acids. CDR1 and CDR2 from the germline V gene are MNHNS and SASEGT. The CDR3 coding sequence is TGTGCCAGCAGTGAGACAGGGGTTGACTATGGCTACACCTTC. The encoded protein is CASSETGVDYGYTF.

V gene TRBV28 combines with J gene TRBJ1-2; TRBD1 is a possible D gene (6 bases). The CDR3 covers 14 residues. Germline V lookup: CDR1 MDHEN, CDR2 SYDVKM. Trimming pared 6 bases from V and 2 bases from J, leaving 13 bases between. CDR3 region: CASSPGTTNYGYTF. The DNA of the CDR3 is TGTGCCAGCAGCCCAGGGACAACCAACTATGGCTACACCTTC.

This clone was seen just once. J is TRBJ2-2 and V is TRBV6-5; D gene uncertain. The V end was cut by 4 bases, the J end by 6 bases, with 9 bases between. Germline V gene data show CDR1 as MNHEY and CDR2 as SVGAGI. The CDR3 contains 13 residues. The CDR3 loop is CASSSRFPGELFF. The CDR3 DNA follows: TGTGCCAGCAGTTCTCGGTTCCCCGGGGAGCTGTTTTTT.

CDR3 loop: CASSRETQGVPEAFF. The CDR3 DNA follows: TGTGCCAGCAGCCGGGAGACACAGGGGGTGCCTGAAGCTTTCTTT. The rearrangement uses TRBV5-4 and TRBJ1-1, with 8 bases lining up with TRBD1. The germline CDR1 and CDR2 sequences are SGHNT and YYREEE (reference sequence). J lost 6 bases, V lost 4 bases, and 11 bases had no gene match. CDR3 size: 15 residues.

The chain links TRBV7-2 to TRBJ1-1; D is undetermined. Trimming left V 0 bases short and J 1 base short, with 6 bases between. The CDR3 spans 14 residues. Germline CDR1 reads SGHTA; CDR2 reads FQGNSA. The CDR3 sequence: CASSLASGNTEAFF. DNA of the CDR3: TGTGCCAGCAGCTTAGCGTCCGGGAACACTGAAGCTTTCTTT.

V gene TRBV9 combines with J gene TRBJ1-2, with 8 bases that match TRBD1. This CDR3 has 14 amino acids. Germline loops: CDR1 SGDLS, CDR2 YYNGEE. Unmatched junction bases numbered 6, after V lost 3 bases and J lost 5 bases. The CDR3 DNA reads as TGTGCCAGCAGCGCGACAGGGGCGCGTTATGGCTACACCTTC. Translated, it gives CASSATGARYGYTF.

This clone was detected once. This chain joins TRBV28 and TRBJ1-1, with TRBD1 matching over 9 bases. In germline, CDR1 is MDHEN, CDR2 SYDVKM. The length of the CDR3 is 12 residues. V trimming: 8 bases; J trimming: 4 bases; junction bases outside the gene matches: 2. The CDR3 DNA is TGTGCCAGCTACAGGGGGCCCACTGAAGCTTTCTTT. Translation gives CASYRGPTEAFF.

The CDR3 loop reads CASSQWSSLNTEAFF. The CDR3 region has the DNA TGTGCCAGCAGCCAATGGTCTAGTTTGAACACTGAAGCTTTCTTT. This chain joins TRBV14 and TRBJ1-1; the D is unclear. The germline gives CDR1 SGHDN, CDR2 FVKESK. The ends were cut back, 2 bases at V and 0 bases at J, with 10 bases in the middle. The CDR3 is 15 amino acids.

The chain employs TRBV5-6 and TRBJ1-1, with D maybe TRBD1 (5 bases). This CDR3 comprises 13 residues. Trimming pared 1 base from V and 7 bases from J, leaving 11 bases between. From germline, CDR1 is SGHDT and CDR2 YYEEEE. The CDR3 protein is CASSLPDRNEAFF. Here the CDR3 DNA reads TGTGCCAGCAGCTTGCCAGACAGAAATGAAGCTTTCTTT.

The chain combines TRBV25-1 with TRBJ1-2; 11 nucleotides align to TRBD1. The germline CDR1 and CDR2 sequences are MGHDK and SYGVNS. The CDR3 sequence is 14 residues long. The V and J ends lost 7 bases and 7 bases, in that order; junction bases with no gene match: 8. The CDR3 nucleotides read TGTGCCAGCACTGACTGGGACAGGGGGACTGGCTACACCTTC. This gives the protein CASTDWDRGTGYTF.

The chain recombines TRBV27 with TRBJ1-4; possibly TRBD1 for D (5 bases). V dropped 2 bases and J dropped 7 bases, with 14 bases sitting between them. The V gene's germline CDR1 is MNHEY and CDR2 SMNVEV (reference sequence). The CDR3 runs 15 residues. CDR3 region: CASSLVRGGIEKLFF. CDR3 bases: TGTGCCAGCAGTTTAGTTAGGGGAGGAATTGAAAAACTGTTTTTT.

The V call is TRBV9, the J call TRBJ2-5; a weak D match, TRBD1 (5 bases). The CDR3 runs 15 residues. CDR1 is SGDLS and CDR2 is YYNGEE in the germline V gene. Deletions cut 0 bases from V and 5 bases from J, with 14 bases between. The CDR3 sequence is CASSVAAGLVETQYF. The DNA for the CDR3 is TGTGCCAGCAGCGTAGCAGCAGGGCTTGTTGAGACCCAGTACTTC. Together with reference TRBV9 and TRBJ2-5, the CDR3 gives the full variable domain: DSGVTQTPKHLITATGQRVTLRCSPRSGDLSVYWYQQSLDQGLQFLIQYYNGEERAKGNILERFSAQQFPDLHSELNLSSLELGDSALYFCASSVAAGLVETQYFGPGTRLLVL.

The V gene is TRBV4-3, the J gene TRBJ2-5; a possible D gene is TRBD1 (5 bases). With the DNA end fitting TRBJ2-7 better, the J assignment may be wrong. From germline, CDR1 is LGHNA and CDR2 YSLEER. CDR3 length: 16 residues. CDR3 in amino acids: CASSQDRQGSTYEQYF. CDR3 DNA sequence: TGCGCCAGCAGCCAAGACCGGCAGGGCAGTACCTACGAGCAGTACTTC.

In its sample, this clone was seen once. The J gene is TRBJ2-7, the V gene TRBV18, with 12 bases identical to TRBD2. The germline CDR1 and CDR2 sequences are KGHSH and LQKENI. The CDR3 sequence is 15 residues long. The ends lost 4 bases at V and 2 bases at J; junction bases unmatched: 3. CDR3 sequence: CASSLLAGGTYEQYF. CDR3 DNA sequence: TGTGCCAGCTCACTACTAGCGGGAGGCACCTACGAGCAGTACTTC.

J is TRBJ1-1 and V is TRBV6-5, with D perhaps TRBD1 (6 bases). In germline, CDR1 is MNHEY, CDR2 SVGAGI. The CDR3 runs to 15 residues. The ends were cut back, 6 bases at V and 4 bases at J, with 18 bases in the middle. CDR3 DNA sequence: TGTGCCAGCAGAACACAGGGCGGGGGAGGCACTGAAGCTTTCTTT. The encoded protein is CASRTQGGGGTEAFF.

The rearrangement links TRBV4-1 to TRBJ2-2, with a possible D match to TRBD1 (6 bases). CDR1 is MGHRA and CDR2 is YSYEKL in the germline V gene. Trimming removed 3 bases from V and 5 bases from J, with 13 bases in between. The CDR3 has 15 amino acids. CDR3: CASSQGAAETGELFF. CDR3 in DNA: TGCGCCAGCAGCCAGGGGGCGGCGGAGACCGGGGAGCTGTTTTTT.

V and J are TRBV7-3 and TRBJ1-2; 7 positions match TRBD1. CDR1 SGHTA and CDR2 FQGTGA come from the germline V gene. V was clipped by 5 bases and J by 7 bases; unmatched bases: 1. The CDR3 loop spans 11 amino acids. CDR3 loop: CASSAGGGYTF. The CDR3 DNA is TGTGCCAGCAGCGCAGGGGGTGGCTACACCTTC.

This chain connects TRBV28 to TRBJ2-4, with D possibly matching TRBD2 (5 bases). Germline V gene lookup returns CDR1 MDHEN and CDR2 SYDVKM. The germline V and J ends were trimmed by 3 bases and 0 bases, with 21 bases remaining between them. This CDR3 spans 19 amino acids. This CDR3 reads CASSLDWRALNLAKNIQYF. CDR3 DNA: TGTGCCAGCAGTTTGGATTGGCGGGCGCTAAATCTAGCCAAAAACATTCAGTACTTC.

The chain links TRBV5-1 to TRBJ1-3, with a weak D call TRBD1 (6 bases). Germline CDR1 SGHRS, CDR2 YFSETQ. The V and J ends lost 0 bases and 0 bases respectively, with 13 bases between them. The CDR3 has 17 amino acids. Here the CDR3 DNA reads TGCGCCAGCAGCTTGGAAGGACAGACCCACTCTGGAAACACCATATATTTT. Translating it yields CASSLEGQTHSGNTIYF.

The gene calls are TRBV12-5 and TRBJ2-7; unclear D gene. This CDR3 contains 13 residues. Germline loops: CDR1 LGHNT, CDR2 FRNRAP. With 3 bases removed from V and 0 bases from J, the gap between germline ends came to 6 bases. As DNA, the CDR3 is TGTGCTAGTGGTTTTGACTCCTCCTACGAGCAGTACTTC. Amino acid sequence: CASGFDSSYEQYF. The whole variable domain, filled in from reference TRBV12-5 and TRBJ2-7, reads DARVTQTPRHKVTEMGQEVTMRCQPILGHNTVFWYRQTMMQGLELLAYFRNRAPLDDSGMPKDRFSAEMPDATLATLKIQPSEPRDSAVYFCASGFDSSYEQYFGPGTRLTVT.

The rearrangement uses TRBV7-8 and TRBJ2-2, with TRBD1 matching 7 bases. Per germline, CDR1 SGHVS and CDR2 FQNEAQ. This CDR3 is built from 15 residues. J lost 2 bases, V lost 2 bases, and 2 bases had no gene match. The CDR3 DNA follows: TGTGCCAGCAGCTTAAGGGACAGAAACACCGGGGAGCTGTTTTTT. Protein product: CASSLRDRNTGELFF.